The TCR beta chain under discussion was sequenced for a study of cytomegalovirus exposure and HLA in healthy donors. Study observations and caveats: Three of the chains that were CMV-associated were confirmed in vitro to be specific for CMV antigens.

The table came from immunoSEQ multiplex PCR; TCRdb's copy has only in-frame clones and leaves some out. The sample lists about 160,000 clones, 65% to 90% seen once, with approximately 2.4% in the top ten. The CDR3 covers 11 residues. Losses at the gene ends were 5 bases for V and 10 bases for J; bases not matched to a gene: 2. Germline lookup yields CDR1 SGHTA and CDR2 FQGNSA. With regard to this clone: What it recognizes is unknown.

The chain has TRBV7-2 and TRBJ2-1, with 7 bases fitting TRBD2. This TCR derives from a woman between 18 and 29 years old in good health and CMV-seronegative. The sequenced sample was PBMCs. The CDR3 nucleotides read TGTGCCAGCAGCGTGCGGGGGGAGCAGTTCTTC. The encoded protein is CASSVRGEQFF.